Each of the 21 T cell receptor beta chains below was sequenced from the same sample in a study of regulatory T cells in long-lasting Graves disease. Time point given: persistent/refractory GD, antithyroid drugs over 5 years with positive TRAb. After RNA was extracted from PBMCs, the TCR library was made from it. Building of the TCR beta libraries involved iRepertoire HTBI primers and Arm-PCR of CDR3 regions. Each CDR3 protein is one row after TCRdb ran MiXCR on the multiplex PCR reads. The sample contains 450,000 or so distinct CDR3 sequences, about 20% of which appear only once. Material: peripheral blood mononuclear cells (PBMCs), obtained when the disease was refractory, from a patient treated with antithyroid drugs. Receptor source: a female donor with Graves disease.

CDR3 coding DNA: TGCAGCGCCTTCCTCGACACCGGGGAGCTGTTTTTT. It yields the protein CSAFLDTGELFF. The chain joins TRBV29-1 to TRBJ2-2; D gene uncertain. The CDR3 sequence is 12 residues long. The V end lost 7 bases, the J end lost 3 bases, and 9 bases lay between the germline ends. CDR1 is SQVTM and CDR2 is ANQGSEA in the germline V gene.

The chain carries TRBV20-1 and TRBJ1-6; 9 nucleotides agree with TRBD1. The germline CDR1 and CDR2 sequences are DFQATT and SNEGSKA (reference sequence). Trimming took 8 bases from V and 9 from J; bases not matched to a gene: 17. This CDR3 contains 16 residues. CDR3 bases: TGCAGTACCAATAGACCCGGGACAGGGTTCTCTTCACCCCTCCACTTT. This encodes CSTNRPGTGFSSPLHF.

A few counts support this clonotype. The genes are TRBV27 and TRBJ2-7, with D hard to call. The CDR3 is made up of 13 amino acids. CDR1 is MNHEY and CDR2 is SMNVEV in the germline V gene (reference sequence). V was clipped by 4 bases and J by 1 base, with 8 bases between them. This CDR3 reads CASSSSLSYEQYF. The CDR3 nucleotides read TGTGCCAGCAGTTCAAGTCTTTCCTACGAGCAGTACTTC.

This clonotype was picked up a small number of times. The chain combines TRBV6-1 with TRBJ1-5; the D gene is possibly TRBD1 (5 bases). Deletions cut 7 bases from V and 6 bases from J, with 16 bases between. The CDR3 runs 14 residues. Germline V gene sequence: CDR1 MNHNS, CDR2 SASEGT. The DNA for the CDR3 is TGTGCCAGCACCGTAAGGGGAGGCGGTCAGCCCCAGCATTTT. Protein product: CASTVRGGGQPQHF.

Regarding this clonotype: The final CDR3 position lacks the conserved phenylalanine or tryptophan, pointing to a likely read error. CDR3 bases: TGTGCCAGCTCAATAGACGCCGGGACTACCCTTTACGAGCAGTACTCC. Translation: CASSIDAGTTLYEQYS. V and J are TRBV18 and TRBJ2-7; 7 positions match TRBD2. The V gene's germline CDR1 is KGHSH and CDR2 LQKENI. The CDR3 is 16 amino acids. The ends lost 5 bases at V and 4 bases at J; junction bases unmatched: 14.

This rearrangement joins TRBV6-1 to TRBJ2-3, with TRBD1 identical over 8 bases. This CDR3 has 15 residues. V lost 4 bases, J lost 2 bases, and 5 bases stayed unmatched. CDR1 and CDR2 from the germline V gene are MNHNS and SASEGT. The CDR3 spells CASSVGQGLTDTQYF. The CDR3 region has the DNA TGTGCCAGCAGTGTCGGACAGGGCCTCACAGATACGCAGTATTTT.

This clonotype was observed at least ten times. The V and J genes are TRBV28 and TRBJ1-5; the D gene is possibly TRBD1 (6 bases). Germline-derived CDR1 and CDR2 are MDHEN and SYDVKM. V dropped 3 bases and J dropped 7 bases, with 16 bases sitting between them. The CDR3 sequence is 15 residues long. CDR3 residues: CASSFPGGAGQPQHF. CDR3 in DNA: TGTGCCAGCAGTTTCCCCGGGGGCGCAGGGCAGCCCCAGCATTTT.

This clonotype was seen more than once but under ten times. V usage is TRBV20-1 and J usage is TRBJ1-1, with D perhaps matching TRBD1 (5 bases). Trimming removed 6 bases from V and 4 bases from J, with 15 bases in between. Per the germline V gene, CDR1 is DFQATT and CDR2 is SNEGSKA (reference sequence). CDR3 length: 13 residues. The CDR3 here is CSAVNFRVTEAFF. The CDR3 coding sequence is TGCAGTGCCGTAAACTTCAGGGTCACTGAAGCTTTCTTT.

This clonotype was recorded many times. The V call is TRBV6-1, the J call TRBJ1-1; D possibly corresponds to TRBD1 (6 bases). The CDR3 contains 17 residues. Trimming left V 4 bases short and J 0 bases short, with 18 bases between. CDR1 and CDR2 from the germline V gene are MNHNS and SASEGT. The CDR3 nucleotides are TGTGCCAGCAGTGTTGGCAGGGGAGTTCTCATGAACACTGAAGCTTTCTTT. Translated, it gives CASSVGRGVLMNTEAFF.

This clonotype was seen a few times. The chain joins TRBV27 to TRBJ2-3; the D is unclear. Trimming pared 2 bases from V and 4 bases from J, leaving 4 bases between. The germline CDR1 and CDR2 sequences are MNHEY and SMNVEV (reference sequence). The CDR3 is made up of 12 amino acids. CDR3 protein: CASSLLADTQYF. DNA for the CDR3: TGTGCCAGCAGTTTACTAGCAGATACGCAGTATTTT.

This clonotype showed up just a few times. The chain couples TRBV6-1 to TRBJ2-5; D perhaps matches TRBD1 (5 bases). The germline gives CDR1 MNHNS, CDR2 SASEGT. Trimming stripped 5 bases from V and 3 bases from J, with 10 bases between. This CDR3 contains 13 residues. The CDR3 reads CASSPDIEETQYF. For the CDR3, the DNA is TGTGCCAGCAGTCCGGACATCGAAGAGACCCAGTACTTC.

This chain joins TRBV7-6 and TRBJ2-3, with TRBD2 identical over 7 bases. The CDR3 is 15 amino acids. Trimming took 5 bases from V and 5 from J; bases not matched to a gene: 10. CDR1 and CDR2 from the germline V gene are SGHVS and FNYEAQ. The CDR3, as DNA: TGTGCCAGCAGCCCCGCGGGAGCGATGGGAGATACGCAGTATTTT. Its translation: CASSPAGAMGDTQYF.

J is TRBJ1-1 and V is TRBV25-1; 8 bases line up with TRBD1. The germline gives CDR1 MGHDK, CDR2 SYGVNS. Unmatched junction bases numbered 4, after V lost 4 bases and J lost 3 bases. CDR3 size: 14 residues. This CDR3 is CASSGTGWYTEAFF. The CDR3 DNA reads as TGTGCCAGCAGTGGGACAGGGTGGTACACTGAAGCTTTCTTT.

Ten or more counts support this clonotype. This chain links TRBV7-2 with TRBJ2-5; 10 bases are a match to TRBD1. Trimming at V came to 2 bases and at J to 4 bases, leaving 7 bases not matched to a gene. The CDR3 covers 16 residues. Germline V gives CDR1 SGHTA, CDR2 FQGNSA. The CDR3 bases are TGTGCCAGCAGCTTACGATTGGGACAGGGGCGAGAGACCCAGTACTTC. The encoded protein is CASSLRLGQGRETQYF.

In its sample, this clonotype was seen a few times. J is TRBJ1-2 and V is TRBV6-2 or TRBV6-3; 11 nucleotides line up with TRBD1. The CDR3 extends over 16 amino acids. Looked up from germline, CDR1 is MNHEY and CDR2 is SVGEGT. The V and J ends lost 7 bases and 4 bases, in that order; junction bases with no gene match: 11. In DNA form, the CDR3 reads TGTGCCAGCACCCTCGAAGGGACAGGGGGTGGCTATGGCTACACCTTC. It is translated as CASTLEGTGGGYGYTF.

This chain uses TRBV5-4 with TRBJ1-1; no reliable D call. Trimming took 4 bases from V and 1 from J, leaving 11 bases between them. The germline V gene encodes CDR1 SGHNT and CDR2 YYREEE (reference sequence). The CDR3 covers 14 residues. CDR3 amino acids: CASSRSYGNTEAFF. CDR3 DNA: TGTGCCAGCAGCCGGTCATACGGGAACACTGAAGCTTTCTTT.

This clonotype was recorded a few times. The V gene is TRBV6-2 or TRBV6-3, the J gene TRBJ1-1; D is perhaps TRBD1 (5 bases). Trimming shortened V by 2 bases and J by 1 base, and 11 bases separated the two germline ends. This CDR3 has 15 residues. Germline CDR1 is MNHEY and CDR2 is SVGEGT. The CDR3: CASSYMAGQNTEAFF. The CDR3 DNA follows: TGTGCCAGCAGTTACATGGCAGGGCAGAACACTGAAGCTTTCTTT.

The gene calls are TRBV30 and TRBJ2-7, with 9 nucleotides matching TRBD1. V was clipped by 2 bases and J by 7 bases; unmatched bases: 6. The CDR3 extends over 13 amino acids. Germline V gene lookup returns CDR1 GTSNPN and CDR2 SVGIG (reference sequence). The CDR3 reads CAWSFTGTGEQYF. The CDR3 DNA reads as TGTGCCTGGAGTTTTACAGGGACAGGGGAGCAGTACTTC. Variable domain in full (rest from reference TRBV30 and TRBJ2-7): SQTIHQWPATLVQPVGSPLSLECTVEGTSNPNLYWYRQAAGRGLQLLFYSVGIGQISSEVPQNLSASRPQDRQFILSSKKLLLSDSGFYLCAWSFTGTGEQYFGPGTRLTVT.

V gene TRBV5-1 combines with J gene TRBJ2-6; D is undetermined. Trimming took 2 bases from V and 1 from J, leaving 13 bases between them. This CDR3 region has 17 residues. From germline, CDR1 is SGHRS and CDR2 YFSETQ. CDR3 sequence (DNA): TGCGCCAGCAGCTTCTTGCCGAGTACTTCTGGGGCCAACGTCCTGACTTTC. Translated: CASSFLPSTSGANVLTF. The whole variable domain, filled in from reference TRBV5-1 and TRBJ2-6, reads KAGVTQTPRYLIKTRGQQVTLSCSPISGHRSVSWYQQTPGQGLQFLFEYFSETQRNKGNFPGRFSGRQFSNSRSEMNVSTLELGDSALYLCASSFLPSTSGANVLTFGAGSRLTVL.

In its sample, this clonotype was seen many times. The V gene is TRBV7-2, the J gene TRBJ2-7; unclear D gene. CDR1 and CDR2 (germline): SGHTA, FQGNSA. The CDR3 runs to 15 residues. Trimming shortened V by 1 base and J by 2 bases, and 12 bases separated the two germline ends. The CDR3 sequence: CASSLVAEPTYEQYF. DNA of the CDR3: TGTGCCAGCAGCTTAGTGGCGGAACCCACCTACGAGCAGTACTTC.

The chain uses TRBV7-2 and TRBJ2-5, with TRBD2 matching 11 bases. With V trimmed by 2 bases and J by 5 bases, 10 bases remained unmatched. Germline-derived CDR1 and CDR2 are SGHTA and FQGNSA. This CDR3 comprises 17 residues. The CDR3 sequence: CASSLPLLAGGRETQYF. The CDR3 coding sequence is TGTGCCAGCAGCTTACCGCTTCTAGCGGGAGGTAGGGAGACCCAGTACTTC.